The rows below give T cell receptor beta chains drawn from one sample of a study of early T cells in non-severe SARS-CoV-2 infection. Using its own MiXCR run on the 5' RACE reads, TCRdb lists one record per CDR3 protein. This table holds around 70,000 distinct CDR3 sequences, less than 9.5% found once. Material for sequencing was whole blood. The receptors come from an adult who was a healthcare worker with PCR-confirmed SARS-CoV-2 infection or an uninfected control (not recorded which). Both conserved end residues are part of each CDR3. Each record gives: J gene, V gene, D gene, clone size, CDR3 protein, CDR3 DNA. D genes are given only for firm matches. The size of a clone is reported for some rows only, either as once, few or many, or as a class for expanded clones.

TRBJ1-6 TRBV6-5 NA NA CASSPRQALGSPLHF TGTGCCAGCAGCCCCAGACAGGCATTGGGGTCACCCCTCCACTTT
TRBJ2-5 TRBV24-1 NA few CATQGGASETQYF TGTGCCACCCAGGGGGGGGCAAGTGAGACCCAGTACTTC
TRBJ1-4 TRBV20-1 NA NA CSASGRQATNEKLFF TGCAGTGCTAGCGGGAGACAGGCAACTAATGAAAAACTGTTTTTT
TRBJ1-6 TRBV7-8 NA many CASSPPGYSPLHF TGTGCCAGCAGCCCCCCGGGATATTCACCCCTCCACTTT
TRBJ2-7 TRBV29-1 NA NA CSVEGLGGSYEQYF TGCAGCGTTGAAGGGCTAGGAGGCTCCTACGAGCAGTACTTC
TRBJ1-2 TRBV6-1 TRBD1 few CASLGTADGYTF TGTGCCTCGCTCGGGACAGCGGATGGCTACACCTTC
TRBJ1-1 TRBV7-2 NA many CASSSRGLDTEAFF TGTGCCAGCAGCTCCCGGGGACTTGACACTGAAGCTTTCTTT
TRBJ2-7 TRBV6-5 NA many CASSAVYGGTPGYEQYF TGTGCCAGCAGTGCCGTGTACGGCGGGACACCGGGGTACGAGCAGTACTTC
TRBJ2-3 TRBV29-1 TRBD1 many CSADRQGGFTDTQYF TGCAGCGCTGATCGACAGGGGGGCTTCACAGATACGCAGTATTTT
TRBJ2-1 TRBV6-6 TRBD2 NA CASSSSGSGYNEQFF TGTGCCAGCAGTTCTAGCGGGAGTGGTTACAATGAGCAGTTCTTC
TRBJ2-1 TRBV7-6 NA few CASSRQGFYEQFF TGTGCCAGCAGCCGGCAGGGGTTCTATGAGCAGTTCTTC
TRBJ2-7 TRBV29-1 NA medium-sized CSVAVAAGEQYF TGCAGCGTCGCGGTAGCGGCCGGGGAGCAGTACTTC
TRBJ2-7 TRBV9 TRBD2 many CASSVSFRSSGAYEQYF TGTGCCAGCAGCGTAAGTTTTAGGTCTAGCGGGGCCTACGAGCAGTACTTC
TRBJ1-4 TRBV4-1 NA few CASSQGQTTNEKLFF TGCGCCAGCAGCCAAGGACAGACAACTAATGAAAAACTGTTTTTT
TRBJ2-7 TRBV7-8 NA many CASSTTPGSYEQYF TGTGCCAGCAGCACTACCCCTGGCTCCTACGAGCAGTACTTC
TRBJ1-1 TRBV7-2 NA NA CASSLARMNTEAFF TGTGCCAGCAGCTTAGCCCGGATGAACACTGAAGCTTTCTTT
TRBJ2-7 TRBV12-3/TRBV12-4 TRBD1 medium-sized CASSPRRTGGYEQYF TGTGCCAGCTCTCCTCGGAGGACAGGGGGGTACGAGCAGTACTTC
TRBJ2-7 TRBV3-1 NA NA CASSAPDPVNEQYF TGTGCCAGCAGCGCACCGGATCCGGTCAACGAGCAGTACTTC
TRBJ2-7 TRBV7-8 TRBD2 once CASSTLLGSGNNHF TGTGCCAGCAGCACCCTTCTTGGTAGCGGGAACAATCACTTC
TRBJ2-5 TRBV15 NA NA CATSRLATQETQYF TGTGCCACCAGCAGACTAGCGACCCAAGAGACCCAGTACTTC
TRBJ1-5 TRBV19 NA NA CASSIEGKPQHF TGTGCCAGTAGTATAGAGGGAAAGCCCCAGCATTTT
TRBJ2-7 TRBV5-1 NA many CASSLTPRPDQEQYF TGCGCCAGCAGCTTGACACCCCGTCCTGACCAGGAGCAGTACTTC
TRBJ2-5 TRBV20-1 NA NA CSARTPHANQETQYF TGCAGTGCTAGGACTCCACATGCTAACCAAGAGACCCAGTACTTC
TRBJ2-2 TRBV27 TRBD1 few CASSLWDRVNTGELFF TGTGCCAGCAGTTTATGGGACAGAGTGAACACCGGGGAGCTGTTTTTT